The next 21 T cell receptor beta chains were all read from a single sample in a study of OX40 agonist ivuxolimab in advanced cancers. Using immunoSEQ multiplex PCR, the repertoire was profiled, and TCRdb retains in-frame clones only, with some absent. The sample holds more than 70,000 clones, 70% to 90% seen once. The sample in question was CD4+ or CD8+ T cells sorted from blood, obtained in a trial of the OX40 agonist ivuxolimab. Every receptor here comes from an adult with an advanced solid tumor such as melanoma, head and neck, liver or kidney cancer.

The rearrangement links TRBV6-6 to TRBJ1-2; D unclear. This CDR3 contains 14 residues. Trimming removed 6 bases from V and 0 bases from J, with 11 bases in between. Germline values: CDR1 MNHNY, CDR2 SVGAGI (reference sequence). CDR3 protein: CASSPGRSNYGYTF. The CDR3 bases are TGTGCCAGCAGCCCGGGAAGGTCTAACTATGGCTACACCTTC.

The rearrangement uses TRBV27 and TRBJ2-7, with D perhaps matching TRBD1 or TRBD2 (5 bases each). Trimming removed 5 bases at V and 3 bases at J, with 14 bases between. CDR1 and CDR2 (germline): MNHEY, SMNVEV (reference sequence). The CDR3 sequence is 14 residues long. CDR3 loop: CASSPTRDHYEQYF. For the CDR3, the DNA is TGTGCCAGCAGTCCCACCCGGGACCACTACGAGCAGTACTTC.

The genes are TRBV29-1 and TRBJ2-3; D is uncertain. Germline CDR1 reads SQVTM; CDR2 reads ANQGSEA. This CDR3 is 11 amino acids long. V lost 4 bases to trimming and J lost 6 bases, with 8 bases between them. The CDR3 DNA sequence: TGCAGCGTTGGTTACAGCGATACGCAGTATTTT. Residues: CSVGYSDTQYF.

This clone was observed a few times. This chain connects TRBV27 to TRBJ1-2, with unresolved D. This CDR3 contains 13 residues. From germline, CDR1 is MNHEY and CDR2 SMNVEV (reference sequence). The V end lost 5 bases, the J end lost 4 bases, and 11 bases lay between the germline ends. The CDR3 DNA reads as TGTGCCAGCAGTCCTACGAGGTTCTATGGCTACACCTTC. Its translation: CASSPTRFYGYTF.

The CDR3 sequence: CASSYGPNTGELFF. In DNA form, the CDR3 reads TGTGCCAGCAGTTACGGTCCTAACACCGGGGAGCTGTTTTTT. The J gene is TRBJ2-2, the V gene TRBV6-5; D is uncertain. V lost 2 bases to trimming and J lost 2 bases, with 6 bases between them. The CDR3 extends over 14 amino acids. CDR1 is MNHEY and CDR2 is SVGAGI in the germline V gene.

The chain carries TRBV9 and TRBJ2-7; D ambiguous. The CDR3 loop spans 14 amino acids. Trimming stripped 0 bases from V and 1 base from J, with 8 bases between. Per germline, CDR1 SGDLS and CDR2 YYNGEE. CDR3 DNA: TGTGCCAGCAGCGTAGGGGTGCTTTCCTACGAGCAGTACTTC. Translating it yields CASSVGVLSYEQYF. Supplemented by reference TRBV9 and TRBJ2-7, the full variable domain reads DSGVTQTPKHLITATGQRVTLRCSPRSGDLSVYWYQQSLDQGLQFLIQYYNGEERAKGNILERFSAQQFPDLHSELNLSSLELGDSALYFCASSVGVLSYEQYFGPGTRLTVT.

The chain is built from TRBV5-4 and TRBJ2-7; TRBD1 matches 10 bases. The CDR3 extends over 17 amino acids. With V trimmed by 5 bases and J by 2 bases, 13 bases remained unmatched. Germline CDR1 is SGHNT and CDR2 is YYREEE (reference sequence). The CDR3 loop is CASRPWRRDRGTYEQYF. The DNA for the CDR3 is TGTGCCAGCAGGCCATGGCGGCGGGACAGGGGTACCTACGAGCAGTACTTC.

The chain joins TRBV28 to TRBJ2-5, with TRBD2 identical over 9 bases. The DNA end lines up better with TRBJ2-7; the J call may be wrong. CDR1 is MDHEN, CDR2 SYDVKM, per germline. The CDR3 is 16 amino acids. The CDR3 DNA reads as TGTGCCAGCAGCTCCCCGGGACTAGCTCTTCCCTACGAGCAGTACTTC. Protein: CASSSPGLALPYEQYF.

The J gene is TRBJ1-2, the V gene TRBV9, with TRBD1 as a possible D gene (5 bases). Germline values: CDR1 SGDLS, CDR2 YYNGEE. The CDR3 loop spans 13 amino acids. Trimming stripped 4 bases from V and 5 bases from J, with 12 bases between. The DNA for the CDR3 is TGTGCCAGCAGCATCAGGGAGGGGTATGGCTACACCTTC. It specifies CASSIREGYGYTF.

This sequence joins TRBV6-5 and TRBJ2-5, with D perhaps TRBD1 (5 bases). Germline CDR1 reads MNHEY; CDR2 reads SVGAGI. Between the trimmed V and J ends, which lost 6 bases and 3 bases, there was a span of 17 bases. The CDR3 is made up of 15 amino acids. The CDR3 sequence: CASSHLGDREETQYF. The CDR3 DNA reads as TGTGCCAGCAGCCACTTAGGGGATAGGGAAGAGACCCAGTACTTC.

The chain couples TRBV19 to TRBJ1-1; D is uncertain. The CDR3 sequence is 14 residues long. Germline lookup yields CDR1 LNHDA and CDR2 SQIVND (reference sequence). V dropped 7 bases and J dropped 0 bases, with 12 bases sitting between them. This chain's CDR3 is CASKKVGMNTEAFF. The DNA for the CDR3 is TGTGCCAGTAAGAAGGTAGGGATGAACACTGAAGCTTTCTTT.

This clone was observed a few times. The chain's CDR3 is CASSPRNSNQPQHF. CDR3 coding DNA: TGTGCCAGCTCACCACGTAATAGCAATCAGCCCCAGCATTTT. The J gene is TRBJ1-5, the V gene TRBV18; D is undetermined. The CDR3 contains 14 residues. The V gene lost 1 base and the J gene lost 0 bases, with 4 bases spanning the gap. The germline CDR1 and CDR2 sequences are KGHSH and LQKENI.

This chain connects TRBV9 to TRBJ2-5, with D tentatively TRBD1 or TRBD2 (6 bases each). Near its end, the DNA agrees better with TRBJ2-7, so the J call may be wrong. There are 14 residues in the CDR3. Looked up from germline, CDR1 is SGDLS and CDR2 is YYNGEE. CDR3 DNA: TGTGCCAGCAGCGAAGGGGGGCAACTCTACGAGCAGTACTTC. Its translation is CASSEGGQLYEQYF.

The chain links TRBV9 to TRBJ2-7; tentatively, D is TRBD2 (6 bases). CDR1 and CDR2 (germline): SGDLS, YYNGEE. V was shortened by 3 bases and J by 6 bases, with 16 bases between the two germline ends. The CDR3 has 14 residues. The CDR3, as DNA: TGTGCCAGCAGCGAGGGGTCGAGGGGAGGCGAGCAGTACTTC. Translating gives CASSEGSRGGEQYF.

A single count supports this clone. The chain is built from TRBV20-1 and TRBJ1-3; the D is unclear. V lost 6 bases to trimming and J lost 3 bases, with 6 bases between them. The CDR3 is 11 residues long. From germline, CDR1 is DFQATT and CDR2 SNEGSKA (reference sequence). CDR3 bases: TGCAGTGCCCCGCGTGGAAACACCATATATTTT. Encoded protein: CSAPRGNTIYF.

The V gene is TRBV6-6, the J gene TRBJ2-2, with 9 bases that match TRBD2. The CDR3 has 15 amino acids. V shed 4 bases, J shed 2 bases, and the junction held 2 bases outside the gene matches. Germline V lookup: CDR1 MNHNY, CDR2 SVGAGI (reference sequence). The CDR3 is CASSLAGVNTGELFF. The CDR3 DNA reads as TGTGCCAGCAGTTTAGCGGGGGTCAACACCGGGGAGCTGTTTTTT.

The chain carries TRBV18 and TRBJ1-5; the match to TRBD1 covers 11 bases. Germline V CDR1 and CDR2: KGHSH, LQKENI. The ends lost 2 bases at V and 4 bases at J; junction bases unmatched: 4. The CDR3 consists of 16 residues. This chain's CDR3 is CASSPWDRGSNQPQHF. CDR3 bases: TGTGCCAGCTCACCATGGGACAGGGGGTCGAATCAGCCCCAGCATTTT.

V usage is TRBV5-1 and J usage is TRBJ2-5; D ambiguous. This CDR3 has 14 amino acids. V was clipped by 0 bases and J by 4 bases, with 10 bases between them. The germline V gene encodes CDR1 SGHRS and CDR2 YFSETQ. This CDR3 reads CASSLVDLGETQYF. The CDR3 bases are TGCGCCAGCAGCTTGGTGGACCTTGGAGAGACCCAGTACTTC.

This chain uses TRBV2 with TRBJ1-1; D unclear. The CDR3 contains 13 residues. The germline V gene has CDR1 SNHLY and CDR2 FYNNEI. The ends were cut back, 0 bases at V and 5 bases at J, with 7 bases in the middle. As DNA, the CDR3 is TGTGCCAGCAGTGAAGCGGGCTGGACTGAAGCTTTCTTT. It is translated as CASSEAGWTEAFF. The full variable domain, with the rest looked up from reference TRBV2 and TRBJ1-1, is EPEVTQTPSHQVTQMGQEVILRCVPISNHLYFYWYRQILGQKVEFLVSFYNNEISEKSEIFDDQFSVERPDGSNFTLKIRSTKLEDSAMYFCASSEAGWTEAFFGQGTRLTVV.

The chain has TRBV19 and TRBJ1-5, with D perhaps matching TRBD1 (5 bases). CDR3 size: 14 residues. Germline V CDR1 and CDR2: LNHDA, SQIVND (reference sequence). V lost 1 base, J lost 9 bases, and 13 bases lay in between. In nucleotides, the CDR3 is TGTGCCAGTAGTATAGTTACCAGGGCCCGGCCCCAGCATTTT. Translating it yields CASSIVTRARPQHF.

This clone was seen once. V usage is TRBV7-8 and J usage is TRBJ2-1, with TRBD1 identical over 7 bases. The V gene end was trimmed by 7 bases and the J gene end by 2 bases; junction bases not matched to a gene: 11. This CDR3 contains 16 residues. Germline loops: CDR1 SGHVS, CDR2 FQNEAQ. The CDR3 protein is CASTPHRDSPYNEQFF. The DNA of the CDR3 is TGTGCCAGCACCCCTCACCGGGACAGCCCCTACAATGAGCAGTTCTTC.